The 29 T cell receptor beta chains below all came from one sample that was sequenced in a study of T cell clusters in autoimmune cytopenias. TRB was amplified from about 270 ng of peripheral blood genomic DNA per sample. TRB was amplified by touch-down multiplex PCR, primer pools A and B combined. No DNA is given; TCRdb re-called the multiplex PCR reads and lists each CDR3 protein once. The sample holds roughly 5,000 distinct CDR3 sequences. The sample also formed part of further work on T cell repertoires in aging, cancer and after chemotherapy.

The specimen sequenced was peripheral blood. All receptors come from a human donor in good health.

This clonotype is deemed medium-sized by its frequency. The chain recombines TRBV12-3 or TRBV12-4 with TRBJ2-1. The CDR3 runs to 15 residues. The CDR3 loop reads CASSPPRLDYNEQFF.

J is TRBJ2-7 and V is TRBV6-5; the D gene TCRdb calls, TRBD2, cannot be checked with no DNA. The CDR3 covers 14 residues. Germline loops: CDR1 MNHEY, CDR2 SVGAGI. CDR3 residues: CASSHGPTGGEQYF.

The chain has TRBV19 and TRBJ2-2; TCRdb's assignment of TRBD1 cannot be checked, as there is no DNA. The CDR3 loop spans 17 amino acids. CDR1 LNHDA and CDR2 SQIVND come from the germline V gene (reference sequence). CDR3: CASSFHAGTENTGELFF. Variable domain in full (rest from reference TRBV19 and TRBJ2-2): DGGITQSPKYLFRKEGQNVTLSCEQNLNHDAMYWYRQDPGQGLRLIYYSQIVNDFQKGDIAEGYSVSREKKESFPLTVTSAQKNPTAFYLCASSFHAGTENTGELFFGEGSRLTVL.

The V call is TRBV5-1, the J call TRBJ2-3. CDR1 SGHRS and CDR2 YFSETQ come from the germline V gene. The CDR3 runs to 13 residues. CDR3 amino acids: CASSSTSTDTQYF.

The gene calls are TRBV27 and TRBJ1-1; TCRdb lists TRBD1, though no DNA is available to test this call. The CDR3 is made up of 16 amino acids. CDR1 is MNHEY and CDR2 is SMNVEV in the germline V gene (reference sequence). The CDR3 is CASSLSAQGRNTEAFF.

V and J are TRBV19 and TRBJ2-1; as DNA is missing, the TRBD2 call by TCRdb cannot be tested. CDR1 LNHDA and CDR2 SQIVND come from the germline V gene (reference sequence). The CDR3 covers 13 residues. The CDR3 reads CASKAGVHNEQFF.

The V and J genes are TRBV2 and TRBJ2-1; no DNA is available, so the TRBD2 call from TCRdb remains unchecked. Germline CDR1 SNHLY, CDR2 FYNNEI. This CDR3 spans 15 amino acids. CDR3 region: CASSDARLANNEQFF.

The V call is TRBV6-2 or TRBV6-3, the J call TRBJ2-7; with no DNA, the TCRdb D assignment of TRBD1 cannot be verified. The V gene's germline CDR1 is MNHEY and CDR2 SVGEGT. This CDR3 comprises 11 residues. Here the CDR3 reads CASGDAYEQYF.

The rearrangement uses TRBV6-2 or TRBV6-3 and TRBJ2-7; the D call from TCRdb, TRBD1, cannot be confirmed without DNA. CDR1 and CDR2 from the germline V gene are MNHEY and SVGEGT. The CDR3 sequence is 13 residues long. The CDR3 protein is CATGPGTPYEQYF.

This clonotype counts as medium-sized by frequency. The chain employs TRBV27 and TRBJ2-3; TCRdb designates TRBD2, a call that cannot be tested without DNA. Germline V gene sequence: CDR1 MNHEY, CDR2 SMNVEV (reference sequence). The CDR3 is 16 residues long. Here the CDR3 reads CASSSGTSFYTDTQYF.

The J gene is TRBJ2-6, the V gene TRBV12-3 or TRBV12-4; the D call of TRBD1 rests on TCRdb alone, since no DNA is present to check it. The CDR3 length is 15 residues. This CDR3 reads CASSLWGSGANVLTF.

This clonotype is labeled medium-sized based on frequency. This chain joins TRBV15 and TRBJ2-1. Per germline, CDR1 LNHNV and CDR2 YYDKDF (reference sequence). The CDR3 has 11 residues. CDR3 amino acids: CATSSPGEQFF.

V and J are TRBV5-4 and TRBJ2-5; TCRdb indicates TRBD2, and absent DNA this call remains unverified. The CDR3 length is 13 residues. CDR1 and CDR2 from the germline V gene are SGHNT and YYREEE (reference sequence). CDR3 in amino acids: CASSTNRGETQYF.

The CDR3 loop reads CASSPPGRNSYEQYF. The chain is built from TRBV18 and TRBJ2-7. The CDR3 contains 15 residues. Germline V CDR1 and CDR2: KGHSH, LQKENI.

The genes are TRBV4-2 and TRBJ2-2; no DNA is available, so the TRBD2 call from TCRdb remains unchecked. The CDR3 spans 18 residues. Germline V gene sequence: CDR1 LGHNA, CDR2 YNFKEQ. The CDR3 loop reads CASSQDGGRAWNTGELFF.

The chain carries TRBV15 and TRBJ2-5. Germline CDR1 reads LNHNV; CDR2 reads YYDKDF (reference sequence). The CDR3 loop spans 15 amino acids. The CDR3 region is CATSRDFDYQETQYF.

This clonotype is identified as medium-sized (0.01 to 0.1%) from frequency. The J gene is TRBJ2-7, the V gene TRBV18; without DNA, the TCRdb call of TRBD1 cannot be checked. Looked up from germline, CDR1 is KGHSH and CDR2 is LQKENI. The CDR3 sequence is 15 residues long. The CDR3 sequence is CASSAVRLALDEQYF.

V and J are TRBV29-1 and TRBJ2-1. Germline-derived CDR1 and CDR2 are SQVTM and ANQGSEA. The CDR3 is 13 residues long. CDR3 sequence: CSVGSTGYNEQFF.

V is TRBV19 and J is TRBJ2-6; TCRdb returns TRBD2, unconfirmable since there is no DNA. There are 12 residues in the CDR3. Germline V gives CDR1 LNHDA, CDR2 SQIVND (reference sequence). The CDR3 sequence: CASSTPRGGLTF.

The chain employs TRBV6-2 or TRBV6-3 and TRBJ2-7. Germline values: CDR1 MNHEY, CDR2 SVGEGT. The CDR3 has 15 residues. CDR3 loop: CASSYHTTSLYEQYF.

This clonotype is labeled large based on frequency. J is TRBJ2-1 and V is TRBV29-1; TCRdb's D gene call, TRBD1, goes unchecked for lack of DNA. The germline V gene has CDR1 SQVTM and CDR2 ANQGSEA. This CDR3 is built from 15 residues. The CDR3 spells CSVEGVQGGVGEQFF.

This CDR3 reads CASSYRQPWLAADTQYF. The V gene is TRBV5-6, the J gene TRBJ2-3; TCRdb designates TRBD1, a call that cannot be tested without DNA. CDR1 is SGHDT, CDR2 YYEEEE, per germline. The CDR3 is 17 residues long. Variable domain in full (rest from reference TRBV5-6 and TRBJ2-3): DAGVTQSPTHLIKTRGQQVTLRCSPKSGHDTVSWYQQALGQGPQFIFQYYEEEERQRGNFPDRFSGHQFPNYSSELNVNALLLGDSALYLCASSYRQPWLAADTQYFGPGTRLTVL.

This clonotype is identified as medium-sized from frequency. This rearrangement joins TRBV6-5 to TRBJ2-7; TCRdb calls TRBD1, which cannot be checked without DNA. CDR3 length equals 14 residues. Per germline, CDR1 MNHEY and CDR2 SVGAGI. CDR3: CASSQGQGAYEQYF.

The chain couples TRBV29-1 to TRBJ2-7; without DNA, the TCRdb call of TRBD2 cannot be checked. Per germline, CDR1 SQVTM and CDR2 ANQGSEA. The CDR3 is made up of 14 amino acids. The CDR3 loop reads CSVLGLAGGNEQYF.

V and J are TRBV5-6 and TRBJ1-6; TCRdb names TRBD1, which stays unverified in the absence of DNA. CDR1 and CDR2 (germline): SGHDT, YYEEEE. This CDR3 comprises 17 residues. CDR3 sequence reads: CASSSRRTGLNNSPLHF.

The genes are TRBV5-3 and TRBJ2-7; TCRdb indicates TRBD1, and absent DNA this call remains unverified. TRBV5-3 is classed as an ORF, of uncertain function. This CDR3 contains 18 residues. CDR3 protein: CARSAPGGIPTTAYEQYF.

In terms of frequency, this clonotype is medium-sized. The chain carries TRBV11-1 and TRBJ1-5. The CDR3 sequence is 14 residues long. Per germline, CDR1 SGHAT and CDR2 FQDESV (reference sequence). CDR3 amino acids: CDLAGEAWGQPQHF.

This clonotype is labeled medium-sized based on frequency. V is TRBV27 and J is TRBJ2-5; the D gene TCRdb calls, TRBD1, cannot be checked with no DNA. The germline gives CDR1 MNHEY, CDR2 SMNVEV (reference sequence). The CDR3 covers 13 residues. The CDR3 loop reads CASSLTGGLTQYF.

The rearrangement uses TRBV5-6 and TRBJ2-5. Germline V lookup: CDR1 SGHDT, CDR2 YYEEEE. The CDR3 contains 11 residues. This chain's CDR3 is CASSAGETQYF.